The 4 T cell receptor beta chains in this list originate from one sample, sequenced in a study of T cell repertoires in cytomegalovirus infection. TCRdb recomputed calls from the reads with MiXCR, one row per CDR3 protein. The sample records about 210,000 distinct CDR3 sequences, under 8.5% being singletons. Sequenced material: PBMCs. The receptor set was obtained from a human donor in good health (CMV status not recorded). Some clones in this sample may be carry-over from other donors' samples.

The table lists this clonotype with many counts. This chain joins TRBV11-1 and TRBJ2-7, with TRBD1 as a possible D gene (6 bases). Per the germline V gene, CDR1 is SGHAT and CDR2 is FQDESV (reference sequence). This CDR3 comprises 16 residues. V lost 1 base and J lost 3, with 16 bases in between. The CDR3 reads CASSLETGHPHYEQYF. The CDR3 DNA sequence: TGTGCCAGCAGCTTAGAGACAGGCCACCCTCACTACGAGCAGTACTTC.

At least ten counts were recorded for this clonotype. This chain links TRBV7-2 with TRBJ2-2; D call uncertain. V was trimmed by 2 bases and J by 2 bases, leaving 6 bases between them. CDR3 size: 14 residues. Germline-derived CDR1 and CDR2 are SGHTA and FQGNSA. The CDR3 DNA reads TGTGCCAGCAGCTTACTTCATAACACCGGGGAGCTGTTTTTT. It specifies CASSLLHNTGELFF.

The chain couples TRBV5-1 to TRBJ2-7, with 7 nucleotides matching TRBD1. The CDR3 contains 13 residues. Germline loops: CDR1 SGHRS, CDR2 YFSETQ. The junction had 3 bases not matched to a gene; V was cut back by 4 bases and J by 2 bases. The DNA of the CDR3 is TGCGCCAGCAGCGGACAGGATCCCTACGAGCAGTACTTC. It yields the protein CASSGQDPYEQYF.

This clonotype was recorded many times. This rearrangement joins TRBV12-3 or TRBV12-4 to TRBJ2-1; the D is unclear. V dropped 0 bases and J dropped 5 bases, with 11 bases sitting between them. The CDR3 covers 15 residues. The CDR3 here is CASSLAGSYNNEQFF. The CDR3 bases are TGTGCCAGCAGTTTAGCGGGAAGCTATAACAATGAGCAGTTCTTC.